A selection of T cell receptor beta chains follows, all from one sample in a study of cytomegalovirus exposure and HLA in healthy donors. Produced via immunoSEQ multiplex PCR; TCRdb's table is partial and in-frame only. The sample records roughly 99,000 clones, roughly 80% being singletons. Sample: PBMCs. The receptors here all came from a man between 60 and 75 years old in good health and CMV-seropositive. The CDR3 runs from the conserved cysteine through the conserved F or W. The order of the fields is D gene, J gene, clone size, V gene, CDR3 DNA, CDR3 protein. The D gene is left open where the match is weak. The size field is filled for only some rows; it gives once, few, many or a size class.

>NA|TRBJ2-7|NA|TRBV6-1
TGTGCCAGCAGTCCGGGACACAATTACGAGCAGTACTTC
CASSPGHNYEQYF
>NA|TRBJ2-1|NA|TRBV27
TGTGCCAGCAGTTTATTTCCGGCCCGGGGATACAATGAGCAGTTCTTC
CASSLFPARGYNEQFF
>NA|TRBJ2-3|NA|TRBV2
TGTGCCAGTACCCCCGGGACACAGCGGAGGGATACGCAGTATTTT
CASTPGTQRRDTQYF
>NA|TRBJ1-2|few|TRBV4-1
TGCGCCAGCAGCCAAGCAACCGCAGGGGTACACCTCTACACCTTC
CASSQATAGVHLYTF
>TRBD1|TRBJ2-7|NA|TRBV7-9
TGTGCCAGCAGCTTAGCGAGTGGACAGGCCCCGAACTTC
CASSLASGQAPNF
>TRBD1|TRBJ2-3|NA|TRBV5-1
TGCGCCAGCGGACCAGGACAGGGGGCGGCAGATACGCAGTATTTT
CASGPGQGAADTQYF
>TRBD1|TRBJ2-1|NA|TRBV18
TGTGCCAGCTCACCCTCGACAGGGTGGTCCTACAATGAGCAGTTCTTC
CASSPSTGWSYNEQFF
>TRBD2|TRBJ2-5|NA|TRBV7-6
TGTGCCAGCAGCTTAGCTTCCAGCGGGGGGGGTTTGGAGACCCAGTACTTC
CASSLASSGGGLETQYF
>TRBD2|TRBJ2-7|NA|TRBV10-3
TGTGCCATCAGTGACCAGTTCCCGACTAGCGGGGGGTTAAGCTCCTACGAGCAGTACTTC
CAISDQFPTSGGLSSYEQYF
>TRBD1|TRBJ1-2|NA|TRBV7-3
TGTGCCAGCAGCCGTAATGGGCAGGGGGAAGGCTACACCTTC
CASSRNGQGEGYTF
>TRBD2|TRBJ2-3|NA|TRBV19
TGTGCCAGTAGTATTACTAGCGGGGGGGCAGATACGCAGTATTTT
CASSITSGGADTQYF
>TRBD1|TRBJ2-2|once|TRBV7-9
TGTGCCAGCAGTCAACAGGACAGGGGAGACGGGGAGCTGTTTTTT
CASSQQDRGDGELFF
>TRBD1|TRBJ2-6|few|TRBV5-1
TGCGCCAGCAGCGCAACAGGGGGCGCTGGGGCCAACGTCCTGACTTTC
CASSATGGAGANVLTF
>NA|TRBJ1-4|NA|TRBV25-1
TGTGCCAGCAGTGGAATAGGGGTTAATGAAAAACTGTTTTTT
CASSGIGVNEKLFF
>NA|TRBJ2-2|NA|TRBV6-5
TGTGCCAGCACCGAGGGCCTGAACACCGGGGAGCTGTTTTTT
CASTEGLNTGELFF
>NA|TRBJ2-3|NA|TRBV30
TGTGCCTGGAACGAGCGGCGCGGCTCAGATACGCAGTATTTT
CAWNERRGSDTQYF
>NA|TRBJ1-6|NA|TRBV5-4
TGTGCCAGCAGCTTGGGGTCTTCTGGGACACCTTTTAGGGCCCTCCACTTT
CASSLGSSGTPFRALHF
>TRBD1|TRBJ2-7|NA|TRBV27
TGTGCCAGCCCCCCGCGGGACAGGGACTACGAGCAGTACTTC
CASPPRDRDYEQYF
>NA|TRBJ1-3|NA|TRBV6-5
TGTGCCAGCAGTTTAGACGGCGGGCTCGGAAACACCATATATTTT
CASSLDGGLGNTIYF
>NA|TRBJ1-2|NA|TRBV19
TGTGCCACCCAGATAGCCGGAGGAGGCTACACCTTC
CATQIAGGGYTF
>NA|TRBJ1-1|few|TRBV4-1
TGCGCCAGCAGCCAAGATCAAGCGGCAGTTAACACTGAAGCTTTCTTT
CASSQDQAAVNTEAFF
>NA|TRBJ2-7|NA|TRBV9
TGTGCCAGCAGCGTAGCGTCAGGGGCACCCTACGAGCAGTACTTC
CASSVASGAPYEQYF
>NA|TRBJ1-1|NA|TRBV7-9
TGTTCCAGCAGCTTAGGTGGAGGGGAAGCTTTCTTT
CSSSLGGGEAFF